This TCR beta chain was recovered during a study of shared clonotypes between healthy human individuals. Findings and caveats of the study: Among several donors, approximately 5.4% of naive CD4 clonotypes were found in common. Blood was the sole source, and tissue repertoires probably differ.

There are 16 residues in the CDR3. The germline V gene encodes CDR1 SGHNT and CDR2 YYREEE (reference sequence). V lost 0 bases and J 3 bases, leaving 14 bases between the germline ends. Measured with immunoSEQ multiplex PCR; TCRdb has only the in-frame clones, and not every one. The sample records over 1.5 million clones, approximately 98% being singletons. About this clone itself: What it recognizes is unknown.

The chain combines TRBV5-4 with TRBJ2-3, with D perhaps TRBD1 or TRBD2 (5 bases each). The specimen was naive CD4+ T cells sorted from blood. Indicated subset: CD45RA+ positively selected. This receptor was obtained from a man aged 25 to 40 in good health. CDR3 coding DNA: TGTGCCAGCAGCTTGGCCGGAGGAACAGGAACAGATACGCAGTATTTT. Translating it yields CASSLAGGTGTDTQYF.